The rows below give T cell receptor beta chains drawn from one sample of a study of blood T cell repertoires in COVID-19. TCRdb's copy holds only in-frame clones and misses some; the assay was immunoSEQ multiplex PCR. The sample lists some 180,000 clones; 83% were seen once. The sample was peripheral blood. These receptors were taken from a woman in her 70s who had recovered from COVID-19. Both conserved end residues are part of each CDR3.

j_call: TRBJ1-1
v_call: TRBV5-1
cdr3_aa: CASSQEPGKPEAFF

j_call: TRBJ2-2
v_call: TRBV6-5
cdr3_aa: CASGGIGGRTGELFF

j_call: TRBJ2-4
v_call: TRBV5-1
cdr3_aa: CASSLAQGQVQNIQYF

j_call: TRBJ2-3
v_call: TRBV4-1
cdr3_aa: CASSTRDSRTDTQYF

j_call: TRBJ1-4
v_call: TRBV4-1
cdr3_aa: CASSQDGRVEKLFF

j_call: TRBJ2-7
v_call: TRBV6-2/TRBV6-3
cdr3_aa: CASSYRLAGEAEQYF

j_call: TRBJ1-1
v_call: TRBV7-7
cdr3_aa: CASSFSVNTEAFF

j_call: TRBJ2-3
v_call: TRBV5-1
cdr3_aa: CASSLGHSTDTQYF

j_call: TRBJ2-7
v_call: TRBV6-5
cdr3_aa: CASSKRTGATYEQYF

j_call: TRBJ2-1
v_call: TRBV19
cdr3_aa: CASTPDTTGDEQFF

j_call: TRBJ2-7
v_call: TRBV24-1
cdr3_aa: CATRETSSSGGNEQYF

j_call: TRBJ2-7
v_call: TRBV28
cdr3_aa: CASSPRGGAEDEQYF

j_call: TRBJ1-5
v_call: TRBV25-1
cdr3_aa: CASSELGGGPNQPQHF

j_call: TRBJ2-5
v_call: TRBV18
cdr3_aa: CASSPPGSKETQYF

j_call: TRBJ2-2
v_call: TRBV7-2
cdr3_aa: CASSPRTSGSTSTGELFF

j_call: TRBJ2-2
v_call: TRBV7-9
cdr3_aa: CASSATANTGELFF

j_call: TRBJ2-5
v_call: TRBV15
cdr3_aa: CATSSPVGGRGQETQYF

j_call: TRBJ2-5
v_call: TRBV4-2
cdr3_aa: CASSLMGQGSQETQYF

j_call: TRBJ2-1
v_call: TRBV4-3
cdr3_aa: CASSQAGVGTDEQFF

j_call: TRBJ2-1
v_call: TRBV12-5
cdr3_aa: CASGQGVVYEQFF

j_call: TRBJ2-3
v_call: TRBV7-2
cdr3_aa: CASSPVPSTDTQYF

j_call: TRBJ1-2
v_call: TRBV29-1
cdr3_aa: CSVGAGGAGYTF

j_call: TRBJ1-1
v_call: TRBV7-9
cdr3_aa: CASSPSTGRTEAFF

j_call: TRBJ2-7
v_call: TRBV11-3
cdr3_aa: CASSLGPGDYEQYF

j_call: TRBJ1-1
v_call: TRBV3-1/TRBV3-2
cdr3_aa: CASSPDRDYAEAFF

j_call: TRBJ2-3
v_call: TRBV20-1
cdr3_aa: CSASYESADTQYF

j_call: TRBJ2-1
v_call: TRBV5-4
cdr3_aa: CASSLGRLAGFVEQFF

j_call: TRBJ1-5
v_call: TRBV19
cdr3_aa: CASSGMGGGQPQHF

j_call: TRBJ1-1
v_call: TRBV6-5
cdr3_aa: CASTNGGPRNTEAFF

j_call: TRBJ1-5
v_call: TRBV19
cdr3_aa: CASSIPRRANQPQHF

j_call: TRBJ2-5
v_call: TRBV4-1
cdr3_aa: CASSQDPGGLETQYF

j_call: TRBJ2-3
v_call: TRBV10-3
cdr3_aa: CAISQSRDTQYF

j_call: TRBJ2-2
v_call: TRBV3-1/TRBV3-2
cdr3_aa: CASSQAGELFF

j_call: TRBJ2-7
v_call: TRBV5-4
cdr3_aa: CASSPRDRVYEQYF

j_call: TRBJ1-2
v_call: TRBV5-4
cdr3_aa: CASTVGGSNYGYTF

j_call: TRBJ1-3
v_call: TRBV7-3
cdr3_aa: CASSLTGLSGNTIYF

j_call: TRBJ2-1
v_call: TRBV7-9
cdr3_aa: CASSGLLAGRPQNEQFF

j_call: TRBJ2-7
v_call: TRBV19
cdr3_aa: CASSRRVDEQYF

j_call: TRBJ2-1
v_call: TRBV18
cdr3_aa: CASSPRGPGDSFYNEQFF

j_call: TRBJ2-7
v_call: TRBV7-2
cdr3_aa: CASSLVSLAGGPREQYF

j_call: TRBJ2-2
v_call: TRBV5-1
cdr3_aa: CASSLARGGTGELFF

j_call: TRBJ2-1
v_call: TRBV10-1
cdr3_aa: CASSQDSSYNEQFF

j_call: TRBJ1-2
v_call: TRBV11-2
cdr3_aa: CASGHGYTF

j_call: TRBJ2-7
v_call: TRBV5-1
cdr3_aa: CASSLGAPSSYEQYF

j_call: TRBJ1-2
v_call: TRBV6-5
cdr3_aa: CASNRGGGYTF

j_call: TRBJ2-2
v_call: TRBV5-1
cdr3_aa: CASSLVTSGNTGELFF

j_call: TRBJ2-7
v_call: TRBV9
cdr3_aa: CASSPGRGGRGEQYF

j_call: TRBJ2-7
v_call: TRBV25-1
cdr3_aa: CASRGGPGVGEQYF

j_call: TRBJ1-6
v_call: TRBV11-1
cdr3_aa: CASSKGSRNSPLHF

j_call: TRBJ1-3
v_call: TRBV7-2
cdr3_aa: CASSLRLSSGNTIYF

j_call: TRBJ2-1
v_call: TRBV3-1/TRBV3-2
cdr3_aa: CASSQGRGGGEQFF

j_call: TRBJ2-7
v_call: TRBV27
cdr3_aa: CASSWSRGRGEQYF

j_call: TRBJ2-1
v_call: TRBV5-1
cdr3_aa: CASTRTILSSYNEQFF

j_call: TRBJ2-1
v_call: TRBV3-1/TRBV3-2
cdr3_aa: CASSQVEGPYNEQFF

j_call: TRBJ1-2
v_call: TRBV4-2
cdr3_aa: CASSLVAANYGYTF

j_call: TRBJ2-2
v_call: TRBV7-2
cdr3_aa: CASSPRGPGGTGELFF

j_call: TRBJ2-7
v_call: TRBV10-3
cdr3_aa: CAIRVDLLAGGLHEQYF

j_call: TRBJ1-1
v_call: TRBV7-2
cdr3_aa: CASSQGAARVGTEAFF

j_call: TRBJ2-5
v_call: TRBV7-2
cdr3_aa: CASSLPPLAHQYF